This TCR beta chain was retrieved from a study of T cell responses to AZD1222 COVID-19 vaccine (dated by TCRdb to the early 2020s). Looking at the study overall: Because spike-specific TCR depth and breadth did not differ between the two schedules, AZD1222 recipients who got a second dose at roughly 4 weeks were pooled with those who got a second dose at roughly 12 weeks. A total of around 240 trial participants underwent TCR sequencing, of whom 200 to 220 had received two doses of AZD1222 and some 25 had received two doses of the MenACWY control vaccine. Trial participants were enrolled by age into subgroups of 18-55, 56-69 and 70-plus years, and about 150, 27 and 61 TCR-sequenced participants, respectively, were included in these subgroups.

The CDR3 regions of human TCRbeta chains were analyzed by immunosequencing. On the study's bioinformatics: Repertoire TCRs were checked for matches against a reference library of SARS-CoV-2-specific TCRs that had been generated using the MIRA antigen-specificity platform. Breadth was defined as the fraction of unique TCRs that were SARS-CoV-2-associated. Depth was defined as the fraction of total T cells that were SARS-CoV-2-associated. Using the MIRA data, each spike-specific TCR was assigned both to the spike region to which the TCR was reactive and to a CD4 or CD8 class. Log10-transformed breadth and depth values were compared by one-way ANOVA with Sidak's multiple comparisons tests. TCRdb re-hosts the immuneACCESS table, in-frame sequences only. Its copies lack some clones; in the studies checked, an unresolved V gene accounts for under half of them, and the cause for the rest is not known. For V, J and clone size, that table is used; D and trimming come from the DNA. The sample table holds 150,000 to 200,000 clones, of which 90% were seen once. Together, the top ten hold about 2.8% of the sample.

Paper-wide results and their limitations: Because no samples from the day 14 peak response were available, repertoires could be characterized only after the peak T cell response. The vaccine-associated CD4 TCRs covered the entire spike protein, and the dominant responses fell in regions 160-218 and 743-854. In the small 56-69-year group, the increase in depth fell short of significance, most likely because of low power. Most participants were white British and females outnumbered males, and the authors suggested that clonal diversity may have been underestimated. A significant rise in spike-specific TCR breadth and depth was observed after two AZD1222 doses relative to day 0 and relative to MenACWY recipients. Conclusions about previously exposed vaccinees were limited because only six AZD1222 recipients were SARS-CoV-2 seropositive at baseline. Reportedly, close to half of the unique spike-specific TCRs recognized epitopes lying outside the regions that are mutated in the B.1.351 and B.1.1.7 variants.

The CDR3 measures 14 amino acids from cysteine to phenylalanine. Left in the record is the CDR3 DNA by itself, 42 bases read in frame from the first base. Trimming leaves V shorter by 7 bases and J shorter by 6 bases, with the junction holding 10 bases beyond the gene matches. Sequences LNHDA (CDR1) and SQIVND (CDR2) are obtained from the germline V gene (reference sequence). Sample time point, as interpreted from the label and publication: baseline before first vaccination. Vaccinee samples were obtained from the UK trials COV001 and COV002, which included a single-blind randomized controlled phase 2/3 trial of AZD1222 (ChAdOx1 nCoV-19) in healthy adults. For TCRbeta chain sequencing, PBMC samples were collected from trial participants at day 0 and at day 28 after the second dose. In the case of this clone: The clone's antigen remains unknown. The record has no base qualities; no much larger clone is one base away.

This sequence was found in an adult in good health. Recombination joined TRBV19 with TRBJ2-5; 8 bases in the junction line up with TRBD2. The material sequenced was peripheral blood, taken on day 0 of AZD1222 vaccination. The CDR3 region: CASMDGGAVKTQYF. The nucleotide sequence reads TGTGCCAGTATGGACGGGGGGGCCGTGAAGACCCAGTACTTC. The entire variable domain, with the stretches around the CDR3 drawn from the reference TRBV19 and TRBJ2-5 proteins, is DGGITQSPKYLFRKEGQNVTLSCEQNLNHDAMYWYRQDPGQGLRLIYYSQIVNDFQKGDIAEGYSVSREKKESFPLTVTSAQKNPTAFYLCASMDGGAVKTQYFGPGTRLLVL.